Each of the 4 T cell receptor beta chains below was sequenced from the same sample in a study of blood T cell repertoires in COVID-19. TCRdb's copy holds only in-frame clones and misses some; the assay was immunoSEQ multiplex PCR. The profile covers roughly 57,000 clones, with roughly 80% appearing a single time and roughly 3.2% taken by the ten largest. The material sequenced was peripheral blood. The receptors originated from a man between 60 and 70 years old with acute or convalescent COVID-19.

J is TRBJ1-1 and V is TRBV5-1, with unresolved D. The V end lost 0 bases, the J end lost 8 bases, and 5 bases lay between the germline ends. Germline assignment: CDR1 SGHRS and CDR2 YFSETQ. The CDR3 is 11 residues long. The CDR3 sequence is CASSLGAEAFF. The CDR3 region has the DNA TGCGCCAGCAGCTTGGGCGCAGAAGCTTTCTTT.

This clone was detected once. The chain combines TRBV12-3 or TRBV12-4 with TRBJ2-1; D is possibly TRBD1 (6 bases). The CDR3 consists of 13 residues. V lost 3 bases to trimming and J lost 7 bases, with 10 bases between them. CDR3 sequence (DNA): TGTGCCAGCAGTTTCCAGGGGCCGAATGAGCAGTTCTTC. This translates into CASSFQGPNEQFF.

The chain links TRBV7-3 to TRBJ2-3, with TRBD2 as a possible D gene (5 bases). The V gene lost 1 base and the J gene lost 7 bases, with 9 bases spanning the gap. The CDR3 is made up of 13 amino acids. Germline assignment: CDR1 SGHTA and CDR2 FQGTGA. CDR3 in DNA: TGTGCCAGCAGCTTAAACGGGGATAATACGCAGTATTTT. Translated: CASSLNGDNTQYF.

The rearrangement joins TRBV27 to TRBJ1-1, with TRBD1 identical over 8 bases. CDR3 size: 16 residues. Germline V CDR1 and CDR2: MNHEY, SMNVEV (reference sequence). V shed 3 bases and J 5 bases; nucleotides not matched to a gene: 11. CDR3 DNA: TGTGCCAGCAGTTTCATCGACAGGGGAGAAAAGACTGAAGCTTTCTTT. Translating gives CASSFIDRGEKTEAFF.